The rows below give T cell receptor beta chains drawn from one sample of a study of T cells in Graves' hyperthyroidism and ophthalmopathy. MiXCR, applied by TCRdb to the multiplex PCR reads, yields one record per CDR3 protein. The sample has about 400,000 distinct CDR3 sequences; over 11% are singletons. The sample taken for sequencing was blood. These receptors all stem from a man aged 50 to 60 with Graves' ophthalmopathy. CDR3s include the opening cysteine and the closing phenylalanine or tryptophan. The D gene is left open where the match is weak. Size tells how often a clone was seen (once, few, many) or the class of an expanded clone, and some rows leave it out.

clone_size | j_call | v_call | d_call | cdr3_aa | cdr3_nt
few | TRBJ1-1 | TRBV7-9 | . | CASSFHGGSDTEAFF | TGTGCCAGCAGCTTCCACGGGGGCTCGGACACTGAAGCTTTCTTT
many | TRBJ2-3 | TRBV20-1 | . | CSARPLTSTDTQYF | TGCAGTGCTAGACCCCTAACAAGCACAGATACGCAGTATTTT
. | TRBJ2-1 | TRBV6-1 | . | CASSLDGPFYNEQFF | TGTGCCAGCAGCTTAGACGGACCGTTCTACAATGAGCAGTTCTTC
. | TRBJ2-1 | TRBV5-6 | . | CARSFGGNEQFF | TGTGCCAGAAGCTTTGGGGGCAATGAGCAGTTCTTC
. | TRBJ1-5 | TRBV19 | . | CASQDRYNQPQHF | TGTGCCAGCCAAGACAGGTACAATCAGCCCCAGCATTTT
many | TRBJ2-7 | TRBV20-1 | . | CSARQMTRNYEQYF | TGCAGTGCTAGACAAATGACTCGGAACTACGAGCAGTACTTC
many | TRBJ2-7 | TRBV15 | TRBD2 | CATSRVAGGYEQYF | TGTGCCACCAGCAGGGTAGCGGGAGGGTACGAGCAGTACTTC
many | TRBJ2-1 | TRBV7-2 | . | CASSLASGNEQFF | TGTGCCAGCAGCTTAGCTAGCGGAAATGAGCAGTTCTTC
. | TRBJ2-1 | TRBV20-1 | . | CSARDRRSSYNEQFF | TGCAGTGCTAGAGATCGGCGGAGCTCCTACAATGAGCAGTTCTTC
. | TRBJ2-2 | TRBV6-5 | . | CASSYERGELFF | TGTGCCAGCAGTTACGAGAGAGGGGAGCTGTTTTTT
many | TRBJ2-1 | TRBV28 | TRBD1 | CASGPGQGGEQFF | TGTGCCAGCGGTCCGGGACAGGGGGGAGAGCAGTTCTTC
. | TRBJ2-7 | TRBV11-2 | TRBD2 | CASSHPSSGDEQYF | TGTGCCAGCAGCCATCCATCCAGCGGGGACGAGCAGTACTTC
many | TRBJ2-7 | TRBV11-1 | . | CASSPHTGFTQHEQYF | TGTGCCAGCAGCCCCCATACAGGGTTTACGCAGCACGAGCAGTACTTC
once | TRBJ2-5 | TRBV29-1 | . | CSAPKAAAQETQYF | TGCAGCGCCCCAAAGGCGGCGGCCCAAGAGACCCAGTACTTC
many | TRBJ2-3 | TRBV29-1 | . | CSVGGMGTDTQYF | TGCAGCGTTGGCGGGATGGGCACAGATACGCAGTATTTT
. | TRBJ2-2 | TRBV7-2 | . | CASSFTGTAGELFF | TGTGCCAGCAGCTTTACAGGGACGGCCGGGGAGCTGTTTTTT
few | TRBJ2-1 | TRBV7-9 | TRBD2 | CASSPFPSGSYNEQFF | TGTGCCAGCAGCCCATTTCCTAGCGGATCCTACAATGAGCAGTTCTTC
few | TRBJ2-1 | TRBV18 | . | CASSPQKRSSYNEQFF | TGTGCCAGCTCTCCTCAAAAGCGGAGCTCCTACAATGAGCAGTTCTTC
. | TRBJ2-7 | TRBV30 | TRBD1 | CAWSGGQGALEQYF | TGTGCCTGGAGTGGCGGACAGGGGGCTCTTGAGCAGTACTTC
many | TRBJ2-5 | TRBV7-2 | . | CASSLGPAQETQYF | TGTGCCAGCAGCTTGGGGCCAGCCCAAGAGACCCAGTACTTC
many | TRBJ1-1 | TRBV5-1 | . | CASSLAPGGNTEAFF | TGCGCCAGCAGCTTGGCTCCAGGAGGGAACACTGAAGCTTTCTTT
. | TRBJ2-6 | TRBV10-3 | . | CAISRQVSSGANVLTF | TGTGCCATCAGTAGACAGGTCAGCTCTGGGGCCAACGTCCTGACTTTC
few | TRBJ1-6 | TRBV6-1 | . | CASRDSGPLHF | TGTGCCAGCAGGGACAGTGGGCCCCTCCACTTT
many | TRBJ2-5 | TRBV7-8 | . | CASSPRWAGQTQYF | TGTGCCAGCAGCCCCAGATGGGCGGGGCAGACCCAGTACTTC
many | TRBJ1-4 | TRBV6-5 | TRBD1 | CASSYSNRGNEKLFF | TGTGCCAGCAGTTACTCGAACAGGGGGAACGAAAAACTGTTTTTT
few | TRBJ2-2 | TRBV28 | . | CASSQQYTGELFF | TGTGCCAGCAGTCAACAGTACACCGGGGAGCTGTTTTTT
. | TRBJ2-1 | TRBV9 | . | CASSVGSSHEQFF | TGTGCCAGCAGCGTAGGGTCCAGCCATGAGCAGTTCTTC
many | TRBJ2-1 | TRBV12-3/TRBV12-4 | . | CASSLRGSYNEQFF | TGTGCCAGCAGTTTACGGGGGTCGTACAATGAGCAGTTCTTC
few | TRBJ1-1 | TRBV20-1 | . | CSARTLTGISTEAFF | TGCAGTGCTAGAACACTAACAGGGATAAGTACTGAAGCTTTCTTT
many | TRBJ1-5 | TRBV9 | . | CASSVTPYSNQPQHF | TGTGCCAGCAGCGTAACCCCTTATAGCAATCAGCCCCAGCATTTT
few | TRBJ2-6 | TRBV9 | . | CASSVEGIGANVLTF | TGTGCCAGCAGCGTAGAAGGGATTGGGGCCAACGTCCTGACTTTC
many | TRBJ2-1 | TRBV7-3 | TRBD2 | CASSLVLAGQNEQFF | TGTGCCAGCAGCTTAGTCCTAGCGGGGCAGAATGAGCAGTTCTTC
. | TRBJ2-3 | TRBV7-9 | . | CASSSLTGPTDTQYF | TGTGCCAGCAGCTCCCTCACAGGACCCACAGATACGCAGTATTTT
many | TRBJ2-1 | TRBV12-3/TRBV12-4 | . | CASNLQSSYNEQFF | TGTGCCAGCAACCTTCAGTCCTCCTACAATGAGCAGTTCTTC
. | TRBJ2-2 | TRBV28 | TRBD2 | CASSRGLAGAGELFF | TGTGCCAGCAGCCGCGGACTAGCGGGAGCCGGGGAGCTGTTTTTT
many | TRBJ1-4 | TRBV20-1 | . | CSARGPLEKLFF | TGCAGTGCTAGAGGTCCTTTGGAAAAACTGTTTTTT
many | TRBJ1-6 | TRBV30 | TRBD1 | CAWSWTGGNSPLHF | TGTGCCTGGAGTTGGACAGGGGGAAATTCACCCCTCCACTTT
few | TRBJ1-1 | TRBV28 | . | CASSLGQGGAFF | TGTGCCAGCAGTTTAGGGCAGGGAGGCGCTTTCTTT
many | TRBJ2-1 | TRBV2 | TRBD2 | CASGQTGTSSNEQFF | TGTGCCAGCGGTCAAACCGGGACTAGTTCCAATGAGCAGTTCTTC
. | TRBJ2-3 | TRBV27 | TRBD2 | CASRPGLAGGEFTDTQYF | TGTGCCAGCAGACCCGGACTAGCGGGAGGGGAATTCACAGATACGCAGTATTTT
many | TRBJ2-7 | TRBV7-9 | . | CASSVAGTYSYEQYF | TGTGCCAGCAGCGTAGCCGGGACATACTCCTACGAGCAGTACTTC
. | TRBJ1-1 | TRBV6-2/TRBV6-3 | . | CASSYFRAEAFF | TGTGCCAGCAGTTACTTTCGGGCTGAAGCTTTCTTT
many | TRBJ1-2 | TRBV30 | . | CAWSPMRPQIGYTF | TGTGCCTGGAGTCCCATGAGACCCCAGATCGGCTACACCTTC
many | TRBJ2-3 | TRBV2 | TRBD2 | CAGRAAGGTDTQYF | TGTGCCGGACGAGCGGCGGGAGGCACAGATACGCAGTATTTT
. | TRBJ2-2 | TRBV12-5 | . | CASGLYENGELFF | TGTGCTAGTGGTTTGTACGAGAACGGGGAGCTGTTTTTT
few | TRBJ2-7 | TRBV27 | TRBD1 | CASSETGGYEQYF | TGTGCCAGCAGTGAGACAGGGGGATACGAGCAGTACTTC
. | TRBJ1-3 | TRBV25-1 | . | CASSEVSSGNTIYF | TGTGCCAGCAGTGAAGTGAGCTCTGGAAACACCATATATTTT
many | TRBJ2-1 | TRBV5-1 | . | CASSLAPASSYNEQFF | TGCGCCAGCAGCTTGGCCCCGGCAAGCTCCTACAATGAGCAGTTCTTC
. | TRBJ2-2 | TRBV7-8 | TRBD1 | CASSFQGARTGELFF | TGTGCCAGCAGCTTCCAGGGGGCAAGGACCGGGGAGCTGTTTTTT
few | TRBJ2-5 | TRBV18 | TRBD1 | CASSPRSQGAVSLQETQYF | TGTGCCAGCTCACCACGTAGCCAGGGGGCTGTCTCCCTCCAGGAGACCCAGTACTTC
many | TRBJ2-1 | TRBV2 | . | CASSRDSNNEQFF | TGTGCCAGCAGTAGGGACTCCAACAATGAGCAGTTCTTC
many | TRBJ2-1 | TRBV12-5 | TRBD1 | CASVFRDRAYNEQFF | TGTGCTAGTGTCTTCCGGGACAGGGCCTACAATGAGCAGTTCTTC
few | TRBJ1-3 | TRBV7-6 | . | CASSLRPGSGNTIYF | TGTGCCAGCAGCTTACGCCCAGGGTCTGGAAACACCATATATTTT
few | TRBJ2-7 | TRBV2 | . | CASSDLANGYEQYF | TGTGCCAGCAGTGATCTCGCCAACGGCTACGAGCAGTACTTC
. | TRBJ1-1 | TRBV5-1 | . | CASRQGGSTEAFF | TGCGCCAGCCGGCAGGGTGGGAGCACTGAAGCTTTCTTT
many | TRBJ2-5 | TRBV12-3/TRBV12-4 | . | CASRRDSTGETQYF | TGTGCCAGCAGACGTGACTCCACGGGGGAGACCCAGTACTTC
many | TRBJ2-1 | TRBV5-1 | . | CASTNADQGFTTRQFF | TGCGCCAGCACCAACGCCGACCAGGGGTTCACGACCAGGCAGTTCTTC
many | TRBJ2-7 | TRBV13 | . | CASGVGGYEQYF | TGTGCCAGTGGGGTGGGGGGCTACGAGCAGTACTTC
many | TRBJ2-7 | TRBV28 | . | CASSPGVITLSSYEQYF | TGTGCCAGCAGTCCGGGGGTAATAACACTGAGCTCCTACGAGCAGTACTTC